Included here is one T cell receptor beta chain sequence, with context. Its antigen is not known. V lost 8 bases, J lost 4 bases, and 3 bases stayed unmatched. The CDR3 has 12 amino acids. Germline loops: CDR1 DFQATT, CDR2 SNEGSKA (reference sequence). The entry originates in a study of T-cell memory formation after mild COVID-19. Study findings and constraints: Day 15 to 85 contracting clones showed balanced CD4/CD8; day 15 to 37 expanders favored CD4+.

A single record per CDR3 protein comes from TCRdb applying MiXCR to the 5' RACE reads. Of tens of thousands of distinct CDR3 sequences listed, less than 15% were seen once; the top ten hold 39%. This rearrangement joins TRBV20-1 to TRBJ2-2, with 8 nucleotides matching TRBD1. This clonotype was obtained from a man aged 18 to 30 who had mild COVID-19 (a few samples of this study predate the infection). Cell type and time point are not known. The source material was PBMCs or a T cell subset sorted from them (not recorded which). This CDR3 is CSSQGATGELFF. The CDR3 nucleotides are TGCAGTAGTCAGGGGGCCACCGGGGAGCTGTTTTTT.